This record concerns one T cell receptor beta chain sequence. Its antigen is unidentified. Germline trimming cut 10 bases from V and 3 bases from J; bases unmatched to any gene: 11. Germline loops: CDR1 MNHEY, CDR2 SVGAGI. The CDR3 is made up of 14 amino acids. This sample is drawn from a study of blood T cells in healthy people across ages. General study results and limits: The study lacked donor CMV status, which possibly confounded expanded clonotype changes.

For the second PCR, which ran for 7 to 11 cycles, a sample-barcoded 5' primer and a J-beta primer mix were used. Each cDNA molecule, via a template-switch adaptor with 12 random nucleotides, was tagged. TCRdb recomputed calls from the 5' RACE reads with MiXCR, one row per CDR3 protein. The repertoire has some 1.8 million distinct CDR3 sequences, about two fifths of them found once; the top ten carry roughly 23%. The study recruited healthy Caucasian donors from Russia who were aged about 6 to 90. The study isolated at least 6 million PBMCs from each sample. This chain joins TRBV6-5 and TRBJ2-7; 8 bases fit TRBD2. The source of this sequence is a human donor in good health. Sample: blood. CDR3 in amino acids: CATQSGGEYYEQYF. The CDR3 nucleotides are TGTGCCACCCAGAGCGGGGGTGAATACTACGAGCAGTACTTC.